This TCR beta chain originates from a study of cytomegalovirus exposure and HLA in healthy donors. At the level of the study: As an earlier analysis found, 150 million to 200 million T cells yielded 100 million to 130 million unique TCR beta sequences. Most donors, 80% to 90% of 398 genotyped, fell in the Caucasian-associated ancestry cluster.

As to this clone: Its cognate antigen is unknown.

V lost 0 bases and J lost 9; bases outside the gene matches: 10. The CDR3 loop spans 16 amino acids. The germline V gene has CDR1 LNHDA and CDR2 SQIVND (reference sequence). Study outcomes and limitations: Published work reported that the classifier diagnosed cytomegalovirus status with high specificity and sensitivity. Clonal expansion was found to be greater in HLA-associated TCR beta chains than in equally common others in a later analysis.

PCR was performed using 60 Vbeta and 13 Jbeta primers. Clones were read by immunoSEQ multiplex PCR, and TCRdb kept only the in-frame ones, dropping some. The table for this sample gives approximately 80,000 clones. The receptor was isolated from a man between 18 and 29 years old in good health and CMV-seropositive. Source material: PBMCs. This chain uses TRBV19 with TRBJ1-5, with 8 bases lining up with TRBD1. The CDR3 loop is CASSIDGGQGFRPQHF. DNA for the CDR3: TGTGCCAGTAGTATAGATGGAGGACAGGGTTTCAGGCCCCAGCATTTT.